The present entry profiles one T cell receptor (beta chain) with its context. This specimen belongs to a study of cytomegalovirus exposure and HLA in healthy donors. Produced via immunoSEQ multiplex PCR; TCRdb's table is partial and in-frame only. The sample contains roughly 75,000 clones, around four fifths of which appear only once. The CDR3 consists of 15 residues. The V gene lost 0 bases and the J gene lost 4 bases, with 13 bases spanning the gap. Germline V CDR1 and CDR2: SGHRS, YFSETQ. This rearrangement joins TRBV5-1 to TRBJ2-5, with unresolved D. The sequencing input was PBMCs. The clonotype originates from a man younger than 45 in good health and CMV-seronegative. DNA of the CDR3: TGCGCCAGCAGCTTGGACCCCGCCCTCAGAGAGACCCAGTACTTC. Translating it yields CASSLDPALRETQYF.